This is a list of T cell receptor beta chains from one sample in a study of T cells in Graves' hyperthyroidism and ophthalmopathy. One entry per CDR3 protein, called by TCRdb with MiXCR from the multiplex PCR reads. The table includes fewer than 450,000 distinct CDR3 sequences, approximately 18% detected once. Sequencing used blood. The source of these receptors is a man between 18 and 29 years old with Graves' ophthalmopathy. Both conserved end residues are part of each CDR3. The D gene is left open where the match is weak. Size is stated for part of the rows, as once, few or many counts, or as a class when the clone is expanded.

TGTGCCAGCAGCTTATCCGGGTATGGCTACACCTTC	CASSLSGYGYTF	-	TRBV11-1	TRBJ1-2	many
TGCAGTGCGGGGGGGCACTCTGGGGCCAACGTCCTGACTTTC	CSAGGHSGANVLTF	-	TRBV20-1	TRBJ2-6	many
TGTGCCAGCAGCGTCCTAGCGGGGGCCTTCACAGATACGCAGTATTTT	CASSVLAGAFTDTQYF	TRBD2	TRBV9	TRBJ2-3	-
TGTGCCAGCAGCTTTACGGACAGGGGAGCTTTCTTT	CASSFTDRGAFF	TRBD1	TRBV7-9	TRBJ1-1	many
TGTGCCAGCCGTAGACAGGTGAACTCCTACGAGCAGTACTTC	CASRRQVNSYEQYF	-	TRBV6-1	TRBJ2-7	many
TGTGCCAGCAGCCGGGGGGGATTCTATGGCTACACCTTC	CASSRGGFYGYTF	-	TRBV11-2	TRBJ1-2	few
TGTGCCAGCAGATTTGGACTAGCGGGATCCGTGGACGAGCAGTACTTC	CASRFGLAGSVDEQYF	TRBD2	TRBV11-1	TRBJ2-7	-
TGTGCCAGCAGCAGGGATCAGGGGGCGCTGTCCTATGGCTACACCTTC	CASSRDQGALSYGYTF	TRBD1	TRBV5-5	TRBJ1-2	few
TGTGCCAGCAGCCAAGATTCCCCCGATGAGCAGTTCTTC	CASSQDSPDEQFF	-	TRBV4-2	TRBJ2-1	-
TGTGCCAGCAGTTCGACTAGCGGGTCACAAGATACGCAGTATTTT	CASSSTSGSQDTQYF	TRBD2	TRBV27	TRBJ2-3	-
TGCGCCAGCAGCCACGGGGGACAGGGGGCTTACGAGCAGTACTTC	CASSHGGQGAYEQYF	TRBD1	TRBV4-1	TRBJ2-7	-
TGTGCCACCAGTGATCCCACCCCGACAGATACGCAGTATTTT	CATSDPTPTDTQYF	-	TRBV24-1	TRBJ2-3	many
TGTGCCAGCAGCTTACAGGGGGTCCTGAACACTGAAGCTTTCTTT	CASSLQGVLNTEAFF	TRBD1	TRBV11-1	TRBJ1-1	many
TGTGCCAGCAGTTTCTTCAGCGGGGAGGCCTACGAGCAGTACTTC	CASSFFSGEAYEQYF	TRBD2	TRBV27	TRBJ2-7	many
TGTGCCAGCAGTTTCAGCCGGACGAGTCGGGGTGAGCAGTTCTTC	CASSFSRTSRGEQFF	-	TRBV6-1	TRBJ2-1	many